This TCR beta chain was captured by sequencing in a study of blood T cell repertoires in COVID-19. The wider study: PBMCs, B-cell-depleted T cells, or T cells provided the cDNA or gDNA that made up the material.

Study members were between roughly 18 and 89 years old and lived in approximately 25 US regions. Profiling relied on immunoSEQ multiplex PCR, and the TCRdb table lists in-frame clones only, not all of them. The sample records about 270,000 clones, around 93% being singletons. Germline V gives CDR1 MNHEY, CDR2 SVGAGI. The J segment lost 0 bases and the V segment lost 6 bases, leaving 6 bases of the junction unmatched. CDR3 size: 15 residues. Sequenced input: PBMCs or T cells enriched from blood (not recorded which). The chain employs TRBV6-5 and TRBJ2-7, with 9 bases aligning to TRBD1. This receptor was identified in a middle-aged man who had been exposed to COVID-19. The CDR3 DNA reads TGTGCCAGCAGCCCAACGGGACAGGGCTCCTACGAGCAGTACTTC. It codes for CASSPTGQGSYEQYF.